These T cell receptor beta chains were read from a single sample in a study of blood T cell repertoires in COVID-19. Profiled with immunoSEQ multiplex PCR; TCRdb holds only in-frame clones, not every one. The table has more than 95,000 clones, around 84% seen once. The material sequenced was peripheral blood. These receptors came from a man aged 60 to 69 with acute or convalescent COVID-19. Each CDR3 is given with its conserved first and last residue. The D gene is left open where the match is weak. Clone size is not always given. Where it is, it says once, few, many or a class for expanded clones.

size: -; V: TRBV27; length: 14; D: -; J: TRBJ2-2; CDR3: CASSLYRNTGELFF; DNA: TGTGCCAGCAGTTTGTATAGGAACACCGGGGAGCTGTTTTTT
size: -; V: TRBV4-1; length: 12; D: -; J: TRBJ1-2; CDR3: CASSSRTSILDF; DNA: TGCGCCAGCAGCTCTCGGACAAGCATCCTTGATTTC
size: -; V: TRBV7-9; length: 15; D: -; J: TRBJ2-3; CDR3: CASSLGAGYDDTQYF; DNA: TGTGCCAGCAGCTTAGGGGCAGGGTATGACGATACGCAGTATTTT
size: -; V: TRBV4-1; length: 14; D: -; J: TRBJ2-7; CDR3: CASTPREGSYEQYF; DNA: TGCGCCAGCACCCCCCGAGAGGGCTCCTACGAGCAGTACTTC
size: -; V: TRBV7-9; length: 17; D: -; J: TRBJ2-1; CDR3: CASSSVGGQAPSNEQFF; DNA: TGTGCCAGCAGCTCGGTCGGGGGGCAGGCACCCTCGAATGAGCAGTTCTTC
size: -; V: TRBV5-1; length: 16; D: TRBD2; J: TRBJ2-5; CDR3: CASSLVGSRGGETQYF; DNA: TGCGCCAGCAGCTTGGTCGGGTCGCGGGGGGGAGAGACCCAGTACTTC
size: -; V: TRBV3-1/TRBV3-2; length: 14; D: -; J: TRBJ2-3; CDR3: CASSHTTGRETQYF; DNA: TGTGCCAGCAGCCACACGACAGGCCGAGAAACGCAGTATTTT
size: -; V: TRBV18; length: 16; D: -; J: TRBJ1-1; CDR3: CASSPGSQGRDTEAFF; DNA: TGTGCCAGCTCACCCGGAAGCCAGGGGCGCGACACTGAAGCTTTCTTT
size: -; V: TRBV10-2; length: 13; D: -; J: TRBJ1-1; CDR3: CASSEYKLREAFF; DNA: TGCGCCAGCAGTGAGTATAAATTGCGGGAAGCTTTCTTT
size: few; V: TRBV10-2; length: 16; D: TRBD1; J: TRBJ2-1; CDR3: CASSDRDRGFYNEQFF; DNA: TGCGCCAGCAGTGACCGGGACAGGGGATTCTACAATGAGCAGTTCTTC
size: -; V: TRBV19; length: 14; D: TRBD1; J: TRBJ1-1; CDR3: CASTGGVWTTEAFF; DNA: TGTGCCAGCACAGGGGGCGTATGGACCACTGAAGCTTTCTTT
size: -; V: TRBV6-5; length: 15; D: -; J: TRBJ1-3; CDR3: CASSPPPGSGNTIYF; DNA: TGTGCCAGCAGTCCACCCCCCGGCTCTGGAAACACCATATATTTT
size: -; V: TRBV5-8; length: 14; D: -; J: TRBJ1-5; CDR3: CASSDEGGYQPQHF; DNA: TGTGCCAGCAGCGATGAGGGGGGGTATCAGCCCCAGCATTTT
size: -; V: TRBV4-1; length: 13; D: -; J: TRBJ2-3; CDR3: CASSGHSTDTQYF; DNA: TGCGCCAGCAGCGGACACAGCACAGATACGCAGTATTTT
size: once; V: TRBV2; length: 15; D: TRBD1; J: TRBJ2-3; CDR3: CASSPGQGFADTQYF; DNA: TGTGCCAGCAGTCCGGGACAGGGATTTGCAGATACGCAGTATTTT
size: -; V: TRBV2; length: 11; D: TRBD1; J: TRBJ2-7; CDR3: CASRARDSQYF; DNA: TGTGCCAGCAGGGCCCGGGACAGCCAGTACTTC
size: once; V: TRBV5-1; length: 16; D: TRBD1; J: TRBJ2-1; CDR3: CASSSQATGVRNEQFF; DNA: TGCGCCAGCAGCTCCCAGGCGACAGGGGTACGGAATGAGCAGTTCTTC
size: -; V: TRBV10-2; length: 17; D: -; J: TRBJ2-7; CDR3: CASSESYTRGGNYEQYF; DNA: TGCGCCAGCAGTGAGTCCTATACGAGAGGGGGTAACTACGAGCAGTACTTC
size: once; V: TRBV29-1; length: 16; D: TRBD2; J: TRBJ2-1; CDR3: CSAELAGGFKNGEQFF; DNA: TGCAGCGCAGAACTAGCGGGAGGCTTTAAGAATGGTGAGCAGTTCTTC
size: -; V: TRBV5-1; length: 14; D: TRBD2; J: TRBJ2-4; CDR3: CASSPGLAGDISLF; DNA: TGCGCCAGCAGCCCTGGACTAGCGGGAGATATCTCCCTATTC
size: -; V: TRBV5-4; length: 14; D: TRBD1; J: TRBJ1-2; CDR3: CASSLEGQAYGYTF; DNA: TGTGCCAGCAGCTTGGAGGGACAGGCCTATGGCTACACCTTC
size: -; V: TRBV3-1/TRBV3-2; length: 15; D: -; J: TRBJ1-3; CDR3: CASSPTPGTGNTIYF; DNA: TGTGCCAGCAGCCCCACTCCAGGTACTGGAAACACCATATATTTT
size: -; V: TRBV6-4; length: 13; D: -; J: TRBJ2-3; CDR3: CASSQNLRDTQYF; DNA: TGTGCCAGCAGCCAAAACCTACGGGATACGCAGTATTTT
size: -; V: TRBV7-9; length: 14; D: TRBD1; J: TRBJ2-7; CDR3: CASNFGQGINEQYF; DNA: TGTGCCAGCAACTTTGGACAGGGAATAAACGAGCAGTACTTC
size: -; V: TRBV6-4; length: 15; D: TRBD2; J: TRBJ2-3; CDR3: CASSDSTGGPDTQYF; DNA: TGTGCCAGCAGTGACTCGACGGGAGGGCCAGATACGCAGTATTTT
size: -; V: TRBV7-2; length: 13; D: -; J: TRBJ2-3; CDR3: CASSLVYSDTQYF; DNA: TGTGCCAGCAGCTTAGTTTATTCAGATACGCAGTATTTT
size: -; V: TRBV19; length: 16; D: -; J: TRBJ1-1; CDR3: CASRVRGRALNTEAFF; DNA: TGTGCCAGTAGGGTCCGAGGCAGGGCGCTGAACACTGAAGCTTTCTTT
size: -; V: TRBV5-1; length: 13; D: -; J: TRBJ2-7; CDR3: CASSSPDSYEQYF; DNA: TGCGCCAGCAGCTCGCCGGACAGCTACGAGCAGTACTTC
size: -; V: TRBV28; length: 14; D: -; J: TRBJ2-7; CDR3: CASMSPGSGYEQYF; DNA: TGTGCCAGCATGAGCCCGGGGTCGGGATACGAGCAGTACTTC
size: -; V: TRBV4-2; length: 18; D: -; J: TRBJ2-7; CDR3: CASSQVTGPGTSAYEQYF; DNA: TGTGCCAGCAGCCAAGTAACAGGCCCGGGGACATCGGCCTACGAGCAGTACTTC
size: few; V: TRBV6-5; length: 13; D: TRBD2; J: TRBJ2-5; CDR3: CASSYAGGETQYF; DNA: TGTGCCAGCAGTTACGCGGGGGGAGAGACCCAGTACTTC
size: -; V: TRBV6-5; length: 14; D: -; J: TRBJ1-5; CDR3: CASSYSAGNQPQHF; DNA: TGTGCCAGCAGTTACTCGGCGGGTAACCAGCCCCAGCATTTT
size: -; V: TRBV11-3; length: 17; D: TRBD2; J: TRBJ2-1; CDR3: CASSNDQMTSAGDEQFF; DNA: TGTGCCAGCAGCAATGACCAAATGACTAGCGCAGGGGATGAGCAGTTCTTC
size: -; V: TRBV28; length: 12; D: -; J: TRBJ1-1; CDR3: CASSPQYTEAFF; DNA: TGTGCCAGCAGTCCTCAGTACACTGAAGCTTTCTTT
size: few; V: TRBV10-1; length: 12; D: TRBD2; J: TRBJ2-7; CDR3: CASSEPSGNQYF; DNA: TGCGCCAGCAGTGAACCTAGCGGGAATCAGTACTTC
size: -; V: TRBV3-1/TRBV3-2; length: 12; D: -; J: TRBJ1-2; CDR3: CASSQEVQGYTF; DNA: TGTGCCAGCAGCCAAGAAGTACAAGGCTACACCTTC
size: -; V: TRBV11-2; length: 14; D: -; J: TRBJ1-1; CDR3: CASSLQGQNTEAFF; DNA: TGTGCCAGCAGCCTCCAGGGACAGAACACTGAAGCTTTCTTT
size: -; V: TRBV10-3; length: 16; D: TRBD2; J: TRBJ2-1; CDR3: CAIRHGTSGSGNEQFF; DNA: TGTGCCATCAGACACGGGACTAGCGGGAGTGGGAATGAGCAGTTCTTC
size: -; V: TRBV3-1/TRBV3-2; length: 12; D: TRBD1; J: TRBJ1-1; CDR3: CASSPTGIEAFF; DNA: TGTGCCAGCAGCCCGACAGGGATTGAAGCTTTCTTT
size: -; V: TRBV5-5; length: 14; D: -; J: TRBJ2-1; CDR3: CASSWRAGNNEQFF; DNA: TGTGCCAGCAGCTGGCGGGCAGGTAACAATGAGCAGTTCTTC
size: -; V: TRBV5-1; length: 13; D: -; J: TRBJ1-2; CDR3: CASSLSRDYGYTF; DNA: TGCGCCAGCAGCTTGAGCAGGGACTATGGCTACACCTTC
size: many; V: TRBV28; length: 16; D: -; J: TRBJ2-1; CDR3: CASSGTDASSYNEQFF; DNA: TGTGCCAGCAGCGGGACTGACGCGAGCTCCTACAATGAGCAGTTCTTC
size: -; V: TRBV14; length: 15; D: -; J: TRBJ2-7; CDR3: CASSQERPGPYEQYF; DNA: TGTGCCAGCAGCCAAGAAAGGCCAGGCCCCTACGAGCAGTACTTC
size: -; V: TRBV19; length: 11; D: -; J: TRBJ1-1; CDR3: CASNKNTEAFF; DNA: TGTGCCAGTAACAAGAACACTGAAGCTTTCTTT
size: -; V: TRBV6-4; length: 22; D: -; J: TRBJ2-7; CDR3: CASSDSGKIPGHSGSSSYEQYF; DNA: TGTGCCAGCAGTGACTCAGGTAAGATTCCGGGACACTCAGGGTCAAGCTCCTACGAGCAGTACTTC
size: -; V: TRBV15; length: 15; D: -; J: TRBJ2-5; CDR3: CATSRAGDRIKTQYF; DNA: TGTGCCACCAGCAGAGCGGGGGACCGAATAAAGACCCAGTACTTC
size: -; V: TRBV7-9; length: 13; D: -; J: TRBJ1-2; CDR3: CASSSPQGYGYTF; DNA: TGTGCCAGCAGCTCGCCCCAGGGCTATGGCTACACCTTC
size: -; V: TRBV7-2; length: 16; D: -; J: TRBJ1-6; CDR3: CASSADRREIGSPLHF; DNA: TGTGCCAGCAGCGCGGACAGACGAGAGATTGGTTCACCCCTCCACTTT
size: -; V: TRBV29-1; length: 12; D: TRBD1; J: TRBJ1-2; CDR3: CSGSDRVSGYTF; DNA: TGCAGCGGGTCAGACAGGGTCTCTGGCTACACCTTC
size: -; V: TRBV3-1/TRBV3-2; length: 15; D: TRBD1; J: TRBJ2-3; CDR3: CASSQTGTGTDTQYF; DNA: TGTGCCAGCAGCCAAACCGGGACAGGGACAGATACGCAGTATTTT
size: -; V: TRBV4-1; length: 14; D: TRBD1; J: TRBJ2-5; CDR3: CASSMLGTAETQYF; DNA: TGCGCCAGCAGCATGTTGGGGACAGCGGAGACCCAGTACTTC
size: few; V: TRBV7-2; length: 15; D: TRBD1; J: TRBJ2-1; CDR3: CASSLRTGAGNEQFF; DNA: TGTGCCAGCAGCCTTAGGACAGGAGCAGGCAATGAGCAGTTCTTC
size: few; V: TRBV4-1; length: 14; D: TRBD1; J: TRBJ1-4; CDR3: CASSPTGINEKLFF; DNA: TGCGCCAGCAGCCCGACAGGGATTAATGAAAAACTGTTTTTT